This T cell receptor beta chain was recovered during a study of CD4 T cells in relation to SARS-CoV-2 and coronaviruses (dated by TCRdb to the early 2020s). For context, the study as a whole: HLA restriction was mapped for shared crossreactive spike epitopes using patient-derived lymphoblastoid cell lines. A different, Illumina-based TCR-beta assay was used to sequence expansion assays from other donors in the study. The Adaptive Biotechnologies TCR-sequencing kit was used for samples from a few pre-COVID donors and for the naive versus memory experiments, whereas the other data were Illumina-based. At the level of individual TCR clonotypes, the study measured memory CD4+ T cell crossreactivity between SARS-CoV-2 spike protein and common cold coronavirus spike proteins.

Per the germline V gene, SQVTM is the CDR1 and ANQGSEA is the CDR2. Trimming costs V 5 bases and J 6 bases, and their ends lie 21 bases apart. From the cysteine through the phenylalanine, the CDR3 covers 15 amino acids. Just CDR3 DNA is preserved here, 45 bases in frame from base 1. Of note for this clone: Its antigen is still unknown. Qualities for individual bases were not recorded, and no much larger clone is one base off.

What the research found in general, with its limitations: Significantly weaker SARS-CoV-2-driven expansion was shown by crossreactive clones than by monoreactive clones, consistent with antigenic imprinting. The study was limited by small numbers of patients and tested TCRs. Pre-pandemic and post-infection samples were not both contributed by any donor, so tracing of the source of pre-existing responses was limited. Because the crossreactivity analysis focused on spike protein, crossreactivity against other viral proteins was not assessed. Around 65% of donors had memory CD4+ clonotypes that crossrecognized SARS-CoV-2 and at least one common cold coronavirus spike. Naive versus memory sequencing indicated that memory recall responses, rather than primary responses primed during culture, are detected by the assay.

CD4+ T cells from unexposed donors were collected before the COVID-19 pandemic (2011-2018). To separate naive from memory CD4+ T cells, cryopreserved PBMCs first underwent CD4 enrichment and then EasySep naive CD4+ T cell enrichment. Leukapheresis product for the unexposed donors was bought commercially. Ficoll-Paque PLUS gradient centrifugation was used to isolate PBMCs from leukapheresis product or whole blood. PBMCs were either cryopreserved at -140°C or used fresh in the expansion assay. The QIAamp Micro DNA Kit was used to extract genomic DNA from the CD4+ T cells. DNA from uncultured naive and memory CD4+ T cells underwent immunoSEQ TCR-beta sequencing at deep resolution. The study's own analysis went as follows. During preprocessing, nonproductive sequences were discarded, as were any CDR3s that did not begin with C, did not end with F or W, or were shorter than 7 amino acids. Cultured and uncultured naive and memory CD4+ repertoires were searched for previously identified spike- and CEF-reactive CDR3s. After three terminal residues were trimmed from each end, CDR3 homology was quantified as pairwise Levenshtein distance using the stringdist R package. Held by TCRdb, this immuneACCESS table contains in-frame sequences only and omits some clones. Under half of the omission traces to an unresolved V gene where checked; the cause of the rest is unknown. The DNA gave D and trimming, while V, J and clone size come from that table. The sample has about 65,000 clones on record, 80% to 90% of them singletons. Clones ranked in the top ten supply 1.5% to 2% of the sample.

The sequence links TRBV29-1 to TRBJ2-3; no D gene is confidently identified. The sequencing input was memory CD4+ T cells from PBMCs. Sample cell subset or site, as interpreted from the label and publication: memory (non-naive) CD4+ T cells. The origin of this receptor is a human donor in good health. The sequenced DNA: TGCAGCGTTCTCTTCGCCCGCACTCGGTCGGATACGCAGTATTTT. Its protein product is CSVLFARTRSDTQYF.